The 20 T cell receptor beta chains in this list originate from one sample, sequenced in a study of blood T cells in healthy people across ages. Primed by a sample-barcoded 5' primer and a J-beta primer mix, a second PCR proceeded for 7 to 11 cycles. TCRdb passed the 5' RACE reads through MiXCR, listing each CDR3 protein once. The sample lists roughly 930,000 distinct CDR3 sequences, under 50% occurring once. Sequenced: blood. Every receptor here comes from a man aged 25-45 years in good health.

This clonotype has a handful of counts. V gene TRBV4-1 combines with J gene TRBJ2-3; perhaps TRBD2 as D (6 bases). The V gene's germline CDR1 is MGHRA and CDR2 YSYEKL. The CDR3 runs to 16 residues. Between the trimmed V and J ends, which lost 1 base and 2 bases, there was a span of 13 bases. CDR3 amino acids: CASSQVAGSSTDTQYF. The DNA for the CDR3 is TGCGCCAGCAGCCAAGTGGCGGGGTCCTCCACAGATACGCAGTATTTT.

There are a few counts of this clonotype. J is TRBJ2-7 and V is TRBV2; 7 positions match TRBD1. V lost 5 bases to trimming and J lost 3 bases; unmatched junction nucleotides: 7. This CDR3 has 14 residues. Germline values: CDR1 SNHLY, CDR2 FYNNEI. CDR3 loop: CASSLQGLVYEQYF. DNA of the CDR3: TGTGCCAGCAGTCTACAGGGGCTTGTCTACGAGCAGTACTTC. Filled out from reference TRBV2 and TRBJ2-7, the complete variable domain reads EPEVTQTPSHQVTQMGQEVILRCVPISNHLYFYWYRQILGQKVEFLVSFYNNEISEKSEIFDDQFSVERPDGSNFTLKIRSTKLEDSAMYFCASSLQGLVYEQYFGPGTRLTVT.

This clonotype showed up just a few times. The CDR3 sequence is CASSLDSFYNEQFF. Written as DNA, the CDR3 is TGCGCCAGCAGCTTGGATTCGTTCTACAATGAGCAGTTCTTC. The chain recombines TRBV5-1 with TRBJ2-1; D gene ambiguous. This CDR3 has 14 residues. Germline CDR1 and CDR2: SGHRS and YFSETQ. Trimming removed 0 bases from V and 3 bases from J, with 7 bases in between.

This clonotype has a count of ten or more. The genes are TRBV12-3 or TRBV12-4 and TRBJ2-5; 7 bases align to TRBD1. This CDR3 is 14 amino acids long. V dropped 4 bases and J dropped 3; count of bases not matched to a gene: 5. The CDR3 DNA follows: TGTGCCAGCAGTTCCTCAACAGGGGAAGAGACCCAGTACTTC. This translates into CASSSSTGEETQYF.

This clonotype was picked up a small number of times. The chain combines TRBV29-1 with TRBJ1-2, with D hard to call. CDR1 is SQVTM, CDR2 ANQGSEA, per germline. This CDR3 region has 11 residues. Trimming took off 5 bases at V and 0 bases at J, with 4 bases between the two ends. The CDR3, as DNA: TGCAGCGTTTCCCCTAACTATGGCTACACCTTC. As protein: CSVSPNYGYTF.

V usage is TRBV29-1 and J usage is TRBJ2-3; TRBD2 is a possible D gene (6 bases). CDR1 and CDR2 from the germline V gene are SQVTM and ANQGSEA. With 4 bases removed from V and 2 bases from J, the gap between germline ends came to 16 bases. This CDR3 comprises 15 residues. The CDR3 DNA is TGCAGCGTTGTCTCTGGGGAGGTAGTCACAGATACGCAGTATTTT. Translation gives CSVVSGEVVTDTQYF.

The chain has TRBV5-1 and TRBJ2-3; D is possibly TRBD2 (6 bases). Germline lookup yields CDR1 SGHRS and CDR2 YFSETQ. Deletions cut 3 bases from V and 3 bases from J, with 17 bases between. This CDR3 spans 16 amino acids. Here the CDR3 reads CASSSSSRGLTDTQYF. The CDR3 DNA follows: TGCGCCAGCAGCTCCTCGAGCCGGGGGTTGACAGATACGCAGTATTTT.

The chain recombines TRBV28 with TRBJ2-7; the match to TRBD1 covers 7 bases. This CDR3 spans 13 amino acids. The germline V gene encodes CDR1 MDHEN and CDR2 SYDVKM. The V and J ends lost 6 bases and 2 bases, in that order; junction bases with no gene match: 4. DNA of the CDR3: TGTGCCAGCAGAACGGGACAGCCCTACGAGCAGTACTTC. This encodes CASRTGQPYEQYF.

In DNA, the CDR3 is TGTGCCAGCAGCTTTCGTCCGACAACCGGGGAGCTGTTTTTT. Translating gives CASSFRPTTGELFF. The chain employs TRBV5-6 and TRBJ2-2; no firm D call. V was trimmed by 2 bases and J by 5 bases, leaving 10 bases between them. The length of the CDR3 is 14 residues. Germline CDR1 reads SGHDT; CDR2 reads YYEEEE. The variable domain in full, completed from reference TRBV5-6 and TRBJ2-2, reads DAGVTQSPTHLIKTRGQQVTLRCSPKSGHDTVSWYQQALGQGPQFIFQYYEEEERQRGNFPDRFSGHQFPNYSSELNVNALLLGDSALYLCASSFRPTTGELFFGEGSRLTVL.

This clonotype was observed many times. The rearrangement links TRBV29-1 to TRBJ2-2; D not certain. The V end lost 4 bases, the J end lost 2 bases, and 8 bases lay between the germline ends. CDR1 is SQVTM, CDR2 ANQGSEA, per germline. There are 13 residues in the CDR3. The DNA for the CDR3 is TGCAGCGTTGGAAGGGAAAACACCGGGGAGCTGTTTTTT. This encodes CSVGRENTGELFF.

V and J are TRBV20-1 and TRBJ2-1; D tentatively fits TRBD1 or TRBD2 (6 bases each). The DNA matches TRBJ2-7 better at its end, which makes the J call doubtful. This CDR3 comprises 14 residues. CDR1 and CDR2 from the germline V gene are DFQATT and SNEGSKA (reference sequence). The CDR3 is CSARDGGFHNEQYF. The DNA of the CDR3 is TGCAGTGCTAGGGACGGGGGCTTTCACAATGAGCAGTACTTC.

The chain carries TRBV29-1 and TRBJ2-3, with D possibly TRBD1 on 5 matching bases. The CDR3 has 14 amino acids. Trimming removed 6 bases at V and 2 bases at J, with 15 bases between. Germline V lookup: CDR1 SQVTM, CDR2 ANQGSEA. DNA of the CDR3: TGCAGCGTAGACCCGCAGGGCTTCACAGATACGCAGTATTTT. Protein sequence: CSVDPQGFTDTQYF.

This clonotype was recorded once. This sequence joins TRBV12-3 or TRBV12-4 and TRBJ2-2; D unresolved. The CDR3 has 13 amino acids. V was trimmed by 7 bases and J by 3 bases, leaving 9 bases between them. The CDR3 sequence: CASTSVYTGELFF. CDR3 DNA: TGTGCCAGCACCTCAGTATACACCGGGGAGCTGTTTTTT.

The genes are TRBV28 and TRBJ2-5; D possibly uses TRBD1 or TRBD2 (5 bases each). Germline V gene data show CDR1 as MDHEN and CDR2 as SYDVKM. The CDR3 runs 19 residues. Trimming pared 4 bases from V and 5 bases from J, leaving 29 bases between. CDR3 sequence: CASSSPDLRTTSRGETQYF. The CDR3 DNA reads as TGTGCCAGCAGTTCCCCCGATCTCCGGACAACCTCAAGAGGGGAGACCCAGTACTTC.

DNA for the CDR3: TGTGCCAGCAGCTTCGGAGGAGCAGGGGGCGCAGATACGCAGTATTTT. This translates into CASSFGGAGGADTQYF. The rearrangement joins TRBV11-3 to TRBJ2-3; 8 bases are a match to TRBD1. V shed 3 bases, J shed 4 bases, and the junction held 9 bases outside the gene matches. This CDR3 spans 16 amino acids. The germline gives CDR1 SGHNT, CDR2 YENEEA.

This clonotype is a singleton in its sample. The rearrangement joins TRBV15 to TRBJ2-2; D unresolved. Germline V gene data show CDR1 as LNHNV and CDR2 as YYDKDF (reference sequence). V lost 4 bases, J lost 5 bases, and 8 bases lay in between. This CDR3 has 13 amino acids. The CDR3 DNA sequence: TGTGCCACCAGCACGGGTTCGACCGGGGAGCTGTTTTTT. This codes for CATSTGSTGELFF.

Turning to this clonotype: The junction departs from germline at one end; a sequencing error may be responsible. The V call is TRBV20-1, the J call TRBJ1-2; 8 bases match TRBD1. Germline CDR1 reads DFQATT; CDR2 reads SNEGSKA (reference sequence). The CDR3 consists of 14 residues. CDR3 loop: CSARKQGEGYDYTF. CDR3 coding DNA: TGCAGTGCCCGAAAACAGGGGGAAGGCTATGACTACACCTTC.

The V and J genes are TRBV4-2 and TRBJ2-7; perhaps TRBD2 as D (5 bases). This CDR3 has 16 amino acids. CDR1 and CDR2 from the germline V gene are LGHNA and YNFKEQ. The ends were cut back, 4 bases at V and 7 bases at J, with 23 bases in the middle. CDR3 in DNA: TGTGCCAGCAGCCCGGGAATTGAGGGTGCCGGCAATGAGCAGTACTTC. This gives the protein CASSPGIEGAGNEQYF.

The chain joins TRBV4-2 to TRBJ2-1, with 13 bases lining up with TRBD2. Germline values: CDR1 LGHNA, CDR2 YNFKEQ. The CDR3 runs 17 residues. V was clipped by 5 bases and J by 5 bases; unmatched bases: 9. CDR3 DNA: TGTGCCAGCAGCTTACTAGCGGGGGGGCTTTTTGACAATGAGCAGTTCTTC. Amino acid sequence: CASSLLAGGLFDNEQFF.

The chain carries TRBV10-3 and TRBJ2-4; 12 bases match TRBD2. The J call could be wrong; TRBJ2-7 is a better fit for the DNA end. Germline lookup yields CDR1 ENHRY and CDR2 SYGVKD. The CDR3 is made up of 15 amino acids. The CDR3 spells CAISLAGGHAYEQYF. CDR3 DNA sequence: TGTGCCATCAGCCTAGCGGGGGGGCACGCCTACGAGCAGTACTTC.